The TCR beta chain under discussion was sequenced for a study of shared clonotypes between healthy human individuals (TCRdb year 2020). Regarding the study in general: A couple of women and a few men aged 18 to 49 years were included in the cohort. Per donor, leukapheresis produced somewhere between about 0.85 and 9.5 billion PBMCs. Blood TCR repertoires of four to six healthy adults were deeply sequenced to estimate repertoire size and the extent of clonotype sharing between individuals. Libraries were prepared and TCR repertoires were sequenced by different laboratories using diverse techniques, in order to increase sequencing depth and limit assay-specific biases. For each donor, three plates each were used for CD4 naive and CD4 memory, two plates were used for CD8 naive, and one plate was used for CD8 memory.

Using the deep immunoSEQ assay, multiplex PCR amplified TCR CDR3 regions from genomic DNA. Genomic DNA extracted from each cell subset was distributed evenly over all wells of several immunoSEQ 96-well plates, and each plate served as one replicate. For sorted subsets, approximately 190 ng of genomic DNA, equivalent to 25,000 to 35,000 T cell genomes, went into each replicate PCR. Purified libraries were quantified with a Qubit 3.0 fluorometer, sized on a Bioanalyzer 2100, and re-quantified with the KAPA Library Quantification kit. Each immunoSEQ 96-well plate was sequenced on its own single-read 150-cycle Illumina NextSeq 550 flow cell. Concerning the study's data processing: The immunoSEQ output contained only junctional sequences without quality scores, so filtering could not match that applied to full-length reads. Sequences were annotated with PyIR, a Python wrapper for IgBLAST v1.9, and V/J genes and CDR3 were assigned using IMGT germline references. Reads were removed for weak V/J assignments (E-value above 1e-6), missing CDR3, stop codons, out-of-frame junctions, or ambiguous translated residues. A V3J clonotype was defined by an identical inferred V gene, J gene, and CDR3 amino acid sequence. Percentage overlap between repertoires was computed as shared unique clonotypes divided by the size of the smaller repertoire. Repertoire richness was assessed with RTK rarefaction, the Chao1 estimator, and Recon v2.1 estimates of unobserved clonotypes. Generation probabilities for all TCRbeta clonotypes obtained by the gDNA method from a handful of donors were computed using OLGA. As stored in TCRdb, this immuneACCESS dataset retains in-frame rearrangements with V and J assigned. A fraction of the clones does not appear; measured against another copy, unresolved V genes explain less than half of the discrepancy, and the remainder lacks a known reason. Clone size and V and J calls were adopted from that table, with D and trimming inferred from the DNA. The sample table lists about 2.1 million clones, 93% of them with a count of one. Over 1.5% of the sample rests with the top ten.

Worth noting for this clone: There is no known antigen for this receptor. No per-base quality is available; no much larger clone lies one base away. Other DNA sequences of this sample code for an identical CDR3.

Results the study describes overall, beyond this receptor: Larger estimated clonotype richness was generally found for naive subsets than for memory subsets. Rarefaction of sorted-subset datasets indicated incomplete sequencing despite the large sequencing depth. Across several donors, about 4.5% of naive CD4, approximately 3.6% of naive CD8, about 2.3% of memory CD4, and 0.3% to 0.45% of memory CD8 clonotypes were shared. Compared with non-shared clonotypes, clonotypes shared by all four sorted-subset donors had higher generation probabilities. Because the study included only a small number of donors, the genetic and exposure-history diversity represented was limited. Pairwise subsampling indicated that sequencing depth was expected to affect the degree of clonotype sharing among donors. Sampling was limited to blood, and TCR repertoires in tissue likely differ from TCR repertoires in blood.

CD8 naive samples were obtained by positive selection for CCR7 among CD45RO-negative cells, yielding a CD45RA+CCR7+ population from which TemRA cells were excluded. Healthy HIV-negative adults with no recently reported acute infections or vaccinations were included as donors. All donors were Caucasian adults living in Nashville, Tennessee, USA. Blood was collected by leukapheresis, and PBMCs were isolated by Ficoll-Histopaque density gradient centrifugation and then cryopreserved in liquid nitrogen vapor phase. Purity and quantity of every magnetically sorted T cell population were checked by analytical flow cytometry. From each sorted fraction, genomic DNA was isolated and quantified by UV absorbance on a Nanodrop 2000c. The germline V gene specifies MNHNS as CDR1 and SASEGT as CDR2. The CDR3 spans 15 residues, from the cysteine through the phenylalanine. Only the CDR3 part of the read is kept: 45 bases, read in frame from the first base. The V end loses 1 base and the J end loses 0 bases, and a stretch of 10 bases separates them.

This sequence was found in a man aged 18 to 29 in good health. Some clones in this sample may be carry-over from other donors' samples. The sequenced material came from naive CD8+ T cells from PBMCs. The cell subset or site tag for this specimen amounts to: CD45RA+CCR7+. Here the chain combines TRBV6-1 and TRBJ2-7; TRBD2 could be the D gene, as 5 bases match. CDR3 protein: CASSEGPGSSYEQYF. In nucleotides, the sequence is TGTGCCAGCAGTGAAGGGCCGGGGAGCTCCTACGAGCAGTACTTC.